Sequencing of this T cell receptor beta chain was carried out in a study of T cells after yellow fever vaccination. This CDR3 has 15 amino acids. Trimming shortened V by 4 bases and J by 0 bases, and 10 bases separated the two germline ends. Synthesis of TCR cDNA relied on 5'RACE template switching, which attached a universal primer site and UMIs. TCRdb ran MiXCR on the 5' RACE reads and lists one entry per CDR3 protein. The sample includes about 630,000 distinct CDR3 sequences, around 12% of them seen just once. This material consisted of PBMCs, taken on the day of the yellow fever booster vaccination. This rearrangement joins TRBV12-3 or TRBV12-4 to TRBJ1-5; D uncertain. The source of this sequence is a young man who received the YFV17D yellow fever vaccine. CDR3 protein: CASSSPEDSNQPQHF. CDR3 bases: TGTGCCAGCAGTTCCCCCGAGGATAGCAATCAGCCCCAGCATTTT.